A single sample gave rise to the 2 T cell receptor beta chains below, sequenced in a study of T cell clonotyping in hematopoietic cell transplantation. Sequencing used immunoSEQ multiplex PCR; TCRdb keeps in-frame clones, though not all of them. This table holds about 27,000 clones, approximately 96% found once. Sequenced: peripheral blood mononuclear cells. The origin of the receptors is a man aged 50-59 years in good health. Some clones in this sample may be carry-over from other donors' samples.

As for this clone: Relative to the germline gene, one junction end is altered; a read error may explain this. The chain links TRBV2 to TRBJ2-7; D remains ambiguous. Germline V lookup: CDR1 SNHLY, CDR2 FYNNEI. This CDR3 contains 12 residues. CDR3: CASRVGLVEQYF. In DNA, the CDR3 is TGTGCTAGCAGAGTAGGGTTAGTCGAGCAGTACTTC.

The V call is TRBV20-1, the J call TRBJ1-1; 8 positions agree with TRBD1. The CDR3 runs 11 residues. V gave up 6 bases and J gave up 7 bases; unmatched junction bases: 4. The V gene's germline CDR1 is DFQATT and CDR2 SNEGSKA (reference sequence). CDR3 coding DNA: TGCAGTGCCTCAGGGGGCGGTGAAGCTTTCTTT. Translated, it gives CSASGGGEAFF.